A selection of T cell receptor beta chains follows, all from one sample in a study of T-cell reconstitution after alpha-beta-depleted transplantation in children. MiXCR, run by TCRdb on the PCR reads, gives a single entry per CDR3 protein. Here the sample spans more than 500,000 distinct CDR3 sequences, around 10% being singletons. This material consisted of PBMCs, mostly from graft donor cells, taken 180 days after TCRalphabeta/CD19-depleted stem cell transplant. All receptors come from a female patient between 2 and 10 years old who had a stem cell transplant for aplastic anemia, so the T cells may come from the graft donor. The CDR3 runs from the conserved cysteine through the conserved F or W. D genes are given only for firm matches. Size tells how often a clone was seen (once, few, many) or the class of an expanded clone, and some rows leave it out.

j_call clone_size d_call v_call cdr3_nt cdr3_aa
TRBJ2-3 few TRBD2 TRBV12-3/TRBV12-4 TGTGCCAGCAGCCGTTATGGACTAGCGGGAGTCTCGTCTTGGACAGATACGCAGTATTTT CASSRYGLAGVSSWTDTQYF
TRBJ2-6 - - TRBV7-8 TGTGCCAGCAGCTTAGGTGTAGCGGACTCTGGGGCCAACGTCCTGACTTTC CASSLGVADSGANVLTF
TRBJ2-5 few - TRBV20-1 TGCAGTGCAAGAGCCAAGGGGCTAGAGACCCAGTACTTC CSARAKGLETQYF
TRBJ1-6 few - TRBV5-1 TGCGCCAGCAGCTTGTTCCTTTGGCAGGAGGGTTCACCCCTCCACTTT CASSLFLWQEGSPLHF
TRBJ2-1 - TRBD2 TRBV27 TGTGCCAGCAGTCTCGGACTAGCGGGCTATGAGCAGTTCTTC CASSLGLAGYEQFF
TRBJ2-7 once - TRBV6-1 TGTGCCAGCAGTAAGGAAATTTTGGGCTACGAGCAGTACTTC CASSKEILGYEQYF
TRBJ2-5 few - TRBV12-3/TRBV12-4 TGTGCCAGCAGTTTAATTTTAAGTGAGACCCAGTACTTC CASSLILSETQYF
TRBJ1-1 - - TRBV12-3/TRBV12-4 TGTGCCAGCAGTTCCCCCGGGACACAGGGAGGAGCTTTCTTT CASSSPGTQGGAFF
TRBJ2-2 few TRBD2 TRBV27 TGTGCCAGCAGGCGCCGGGGGGTCCCCTCGCCGGCCGGGGAGCTGTTTTTT CASRRRGVPSPAGELFF
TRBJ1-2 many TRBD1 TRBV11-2 TGTGCCAGCAGCGCGGACAGGGAACTTCCCTATGGCTACACCTTC CASSADRELPYGYTF
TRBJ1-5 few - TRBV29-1 TGCAGCGTTGTGTTCCCTTATAGCAATCAGCCCCAGCATTTT CSVVFPYSNQPQHF
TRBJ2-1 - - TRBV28 TGTGCCAGCAGTTTCACGACGAGCTCCTACAATGAGCAGTTCTTC CASSFTTSSYNEQFF
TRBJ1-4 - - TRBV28 TGTGCCAGCAGTTTCTTGCTCCCGGGAACTAATGAAAAACTGTTTTTT CASSFLLPGTNEKLFF
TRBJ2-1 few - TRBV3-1 TGTGCCAGCAGCCGCGGTGGCTCTACCTACAATGAGCAGTTCTTC CASSRGGSTYNEQFF
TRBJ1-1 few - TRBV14 TGTGCCAGCAGCCATTTGGGGGGGATGAACACTGAAGCTTTCTTT CASSHLGGMNTEAFF
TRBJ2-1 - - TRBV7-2 TGTGCCAGCAGCCCTGGGCCTAGTAGGCTTGGTGAGCAGTTCTTC CASSPGPSRLGEQFF
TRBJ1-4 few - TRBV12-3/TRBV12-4 TGTGCCAGCAGTGAACTACAGGAGACTAATGAAAAACTGTTTTTT CASSELQETNEKLFF
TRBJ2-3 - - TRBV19 TGTGCCAGTACCGCGACCGCGGGAACTGGCACAGATACGCAGTATTTT CASTATAGTGTDTQYF
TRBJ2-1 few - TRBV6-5 TGTGCCAGCAGTTACTCGAACGGGTTCAATGAGCAGTTCTTC CASSYSNGFNEQFF
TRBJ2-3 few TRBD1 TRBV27 TGTGCCAGCAGTCCCGGACAGGGGGCTCGGGGTACGCAGTATTTT CASSPGQGARGTQYF
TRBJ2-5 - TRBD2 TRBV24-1 TGTGCCACCAGTGATTTTCTCGCGGGAGGCGGAGAGACCCAGTACTTC CATSDFLAGGGETQYF
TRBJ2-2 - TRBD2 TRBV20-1 TGCAGTGCTAGATGGTCTAGCGGGATGGTCGGGGAGCTGTTTTTT CSARWSSGMVGELFF
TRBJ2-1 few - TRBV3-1 TGTGCCAGCAGCCAAGAATCAGCAACTAGCTTCCCTACCTACAATGAGCAGTTCTTC CASSQESATSFPTYNEQFF
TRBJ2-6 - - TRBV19 TGTGCCAGTAGTTCCCGGGGTTCGGCGTCTGGGGCCAACGGCCTGACTTTC CASSSRGSASGANGLTF
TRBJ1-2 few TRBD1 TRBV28 TGTGCCAGCAGTTTATGGCCCCTTAGGGACAGGGACTATGGCTACACCTTC CASSLWPLRDRDYGYTF
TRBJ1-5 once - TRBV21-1 TGTGCCAGCAGCCTCGGGTCAACGAATCAGCCCCAGCATTTT CASSLGSTNQPQHF
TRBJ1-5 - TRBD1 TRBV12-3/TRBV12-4 TGTGGCAGCAGTTCAACAGGGGTCTATAGCAATCAGCCCCAGCATTTT CGSSSTGVYSNQPQHF
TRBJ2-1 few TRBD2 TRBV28 TGTGCCAGCAGTTTCCTAGGGACTAGCGGGATCAATGAGCAGTTCTTC CASSFLGTSGINEQFF
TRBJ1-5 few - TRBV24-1 TGTGCCACCAGTGATTTGGGGCAGGCCCAGCATTTT CATSDLGQAQHF
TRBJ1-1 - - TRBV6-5 TGTGCCAGCAGTTATGGGGGGGCAGTCTTTATGAACACTGAAGCTTTCTTT CASSYGGAVFMNTEAFF
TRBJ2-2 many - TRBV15 TGTGCCACCAGCAGAGATTCATTGGAACCCGGGGAGCTGTTTTTT CATSRDSLEPGELFF
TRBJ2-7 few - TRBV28 TGTGCCAGCAGTTCTTTTGGTAACGAGCAGTACTTC CASSSFGNEQYF
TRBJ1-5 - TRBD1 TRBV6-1 TGTGCCAGCAGTCCGACACAGGGGGCCTCCAACCAGCCCCAGCATTTT CASSPTQGASNQPQHF
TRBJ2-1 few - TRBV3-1 TGTGCCAGCAGCCAAGATTGGGACACTACCTACAATGAGCAGTTCTTC CASSQDWDTTYNEQFF
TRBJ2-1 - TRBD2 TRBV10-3 TGTGCCATCAGTGAGTCAGGCGGGAGGGCCTACAATGAGCAGTTCTTC CAISESGGRAYNEQFF
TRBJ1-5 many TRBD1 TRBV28 TGTGCCAGCAGACCTACAGGGGGCAATCAGCCCCAGCATTTT CASRPTGGNQPQHF
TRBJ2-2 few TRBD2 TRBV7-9 TGTGCCAGCAGCCCAGGACTAGCGGGAGGTACCGGGGAGCTGTTTTTT CASSPGLAGGTGELFF
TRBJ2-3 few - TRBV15 TGTGCCACCAGCAGAGATTGGGGGACAGATACGCAGTATTTT CATSRDWGTDTQYF
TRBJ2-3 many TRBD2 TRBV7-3 TGTGCCAGCAGCTCTGGGCCTAGCGGAGTTCTTGGTACGCAGTATTTT CASSSGPSGVLGTQYF
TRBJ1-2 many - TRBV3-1 TGTGCCAGCAGCCAGAGAGAGTATACGGGCTACACCTTC CASSQREYTGYTF
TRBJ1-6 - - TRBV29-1 TGCAGCGTTGCTGGCCCCGATAATTCACCCCTCCACTTT CSVAGPDNSPLHF
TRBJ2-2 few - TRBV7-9 TGTGCCAGCAGCTACCCCGGGGCCACCGGGGAGCTGTTTTTT CASSYPGATGELFF
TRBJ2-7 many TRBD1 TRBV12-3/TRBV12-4 TGTGCCAGCAGTTTGACAGGGGGCACCTACGAGCAGTACTTC CASSLTGGTYEQYF
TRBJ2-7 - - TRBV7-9 TGTGCCAGCAGCCTCCTTGACCGGGACTTCGAGCAGTACTTC CASSLLDRDFEQYF
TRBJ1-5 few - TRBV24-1 TGTGCCACCAGTGGGGACGGCAATCAGCCCCAGCATTTT CATSGDGNQPQHF
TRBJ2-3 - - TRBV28 TGTGCCAGCAGTTGGCTGACGGATACGCAGTATTTT CASSWLTDTQYF
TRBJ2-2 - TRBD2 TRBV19 TGTGCCAGTAGTACGATCGGTTGGGGACTAGCGGGATTGGAGCTGTTTTTT CASSTIGWGLAGLELFF
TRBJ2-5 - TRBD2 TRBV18 TGTGCCAGCTCGCTAGCGGGGCAGTCTCAAGAGACCCAGTACTTC CASSLAGQSQETQYF
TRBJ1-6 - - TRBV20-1 TGCAGTGCCGGAAAGCGGCAGAATTCACCCCTCCACTTT CSAGKRQNSPLHF
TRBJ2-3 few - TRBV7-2 TGTGCCAGCAGCTTAGTCAGTAGCACAGATACGCAGTATTTT CASSLVSSTDTQYF
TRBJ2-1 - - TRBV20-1 TGCAGTGCTAGCCCCGGGCAGGTGTCCTACAATGAGCAGTTCTTC CSASPGQVSYNEQFF
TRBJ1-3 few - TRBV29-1 TGCAGCGTTGTAGGGAACTCTGGAAACACCATATATTTT CSVVGNSGNTIYF